This TCR beta chain comes out of a study of vaccination and CD4 T cells after COVID-19. Regarding treatment: approximately 9-day PBMC culture with coronavirus spike peptide pools or control peptides (ViraFEST assay). Peptide pool stimulation in ViraFEST expanded antigen-specific T cells, whose TCRs were then sequenced. Medium was half-exchanged with fresh IL-2 medium on days 3 and 7. Germline V gene sequence: CDR1 SGHTA, CDR2 FQGNSA. This CDR3 spans 17 amino acids. V lost 2 bases to trimming and J lost 0 bases, with 14 bases between them. Researchers used the Oncomine TCR Beta short-read assay to sequence DNA from cultured CD4+ T cells. TCRdb reanalysed the PCR reads using MiXCR and keeps one entry per CDR3 protein. Of roughly 14,000 distinct CDR3 sequences detected, roughly 26% appear once; the ten largest clones hold over 15%. This clonotype was seen only a few times. The antigen is undetermined.

The sequences come from CD4+ T cells from blood, cultured in vitro, collected after SARS-CoV-2 vaccination. This sequence was found in a human donor who had recovered from COVID-19. The chain couples TRBV7-2 to TRBJ1-3, with unresolved D. The CDR3 sequence: CASSLRGRTHSGNTIYF. The CDR3 nucleotides are TGTGCCAGCAGCTTAAGAGGGAGGACTCACTCTGGAAACACCATATATTTT. The full variable domain, with the rest looked up from reference TRBV7-2 and TRBJ1-3, is GAGVSQSPSNKVTEKGKDVELRCDPISGHTALYWYRQSLGQGLEFLIYFQGNSAPDKSGLPSDRFSAERTGGSVSTLTIQRTQQEDSAVYLCASSLRGRTHSGNTIYFGEGSWLTVV.